This entry is about one TCR beta chain. No cognate antigen has been identified for it. It has no much larger one-base neighbor in the sample; base qualities were not kept. This specimen comes from a study of tumor-infiltrating lymphocytes in localized non-small cell lung cancer (dated by TCRdb to the early 2020s). About the full investigation: The cohort covered several histologies, both smokers and never-smokers, and patients whose samples were collected after neoadjuvant chemotherapy. Each patient contributed resected tumor tissue and uninvolved lung tissue from the same patient, described as non-adjacent to the tumor. Alongside flow cytometry, multiplex immunofluorescence, RNA-seq, exome sequencing and proteomics, TCR sequencing was applied to the same patients as one of several integrated assays. The overall ICON cohort was composed of around 150 surgical patients with localized non-small cell lung cancer whose tumors were resected. For under 70 patients, immunoSEQ T-cell fraction was compared between paired tumor and uninvolved lung.

Findings and caveats that apply to the study as a whole: The TCR-derived T-cell fraction showed no difference between the flow cytometry-defined immunotypes IM1 (good prognosis) and IM2 (poor prognosis). Because different assays used different pieces of the same tissue, technical variation could not be distinguished from intratumor heterogeneity. Assay coverage varied across patients depending on available tissue quantity, so only a subset of the cohort had TCR sequencing. TCRbeta sequencing supported higher T cell infiltration in tumors than in uninvolved lung tissue, consistent with immunofluorescence CD3 counts.

Patient enrollment in ICON started in April 2016, and the final patient was enrolled in the second half of 2018. In a subcohort of 70 to 95 patients, fresh tumor and matched uninvolved tissue were collected for in-depth immune analyses, with TCR sequencing among those analyses. DNA isolated from bulk tissue, without cell sorting, was used for TCR sequencing. The CDR3, cysteine through phenylalanine, is 14 amino acids long. The CDR3 DNA has 42 bases and is translated from base 1. V loses 3 bases, J loses 3 bases, and the germline ends lie 11 bases apart. The germline V gene (reference sequence) sets CDR1 to LNHDA and CDR2 to SQIVND. The immunoSEQ assay used for TCR sequencing gave the T-cell fraction in both tumor and uninvolved lung tissue. The authors' analysis ran thus. For survival analysis, patients were split into high (upper tertile) and low (lower two tertiles) T-cell fraction groups and compared by log-rank test. Paired tumor versus uninvolved lung differences in T-cell fraction were tested with a signed-rank test. The immuneACCESS repertoire file appears here via TCRdb, limited to in-frame rearrangements. These files lack a portion of the clones; in checked studies, under half of the deficit traces to unresolved V genes, and the cause of the others is not known. V and J calls and clone size are copied from that table; D and trimming were computed from the DNA. This sample comprises thousands of clones, 60% to 80% of them detected only once. Roughly 6% of the sample comes from the top ten.

The clonotype originates from a human donor with non-small cell lung cancer. The chain was built from TRBV19 and TRBJ1-2; tentative D gene TRBD1, with 6 bases matching. Sequenced input: uninvolved lung tissue not adjacent to the tumor. For the CDR3, the sequence is CASSIGQSYYGYTF. The sequenced DNA: TGTGCCAGTAGTATTGGACAGAGCTACTATGGCTACACCTTC. When the CDR3 is completed using the reference TRBV19 and TRBJ1-2 genes on either side, the full variable domain is DGGITQSPKYLFRKEGQNVTLSCEQNLNHDAMYWYRQDPGQGLRLIYYSQIVNDFQKGDIAEGYSVSREKKESFPLTVTSAQKNPTAFYLCASSIGQSYYGYTFGSGTRLTVV.